This T cell receptor (beta chain) was sequenced in a study of T cells in Graves' hyperthyroidism and ophthalmopathy. Broader study findings: Blood shared most expanded thyroid clonotypes above 0.001.

TCR beta CDR3 sequences were amplified from RNA transcripts. HTBI primers were employed in a first-round RT-PCR of the TCR CDR3. TCRdb analysed the multiplex PCR reads with MiXCR anew, one entry per CDR3 protein. The sample lists around 700,000 distinct CDR3 sequences; about 19% were seen once. From germline, CDR1 is DFQATT and CDR2 SNEGSKA (reference sequence). This CDR3 comprises 12 residues. Concerning this clonotype: What it binds is unknown. At one end the junction does not follow the germline gene, possibly because of a read error.

Patients aged 18 to 65 had newly diagnosed hyperthyroidism lasting under 2 months. This sequence was found in a woman in her forties or fifties with Graves' hyperthyroidism that later progressed to Graves' ophthalmopathy. Sequencing was carried out using blood. The chain links TRBV20-1 to TRBJ2-7, with D possibly being TRBD1 (5 bases). This CDR3 is CSAGDQGYEQYF. For the CDR3, the DNA is TGCAGTGCTGGAGATCAGGGTTACGAGCAGTACTTC.